These 5 T cell receptor beta chains originate from one sample sequenced in a study of T-cell memory formation after mild COVID-19. TCRdb analysed the 5' RACE reads with MiXCR anew, one entry per CDR3 protein. The repertoire consists of a few hundred thousand distinct CDR3 sequences, with 15% to 20% occurring once and the leading ten covering under 25%. What was sequenced was PBMCs or a T cell subset sorted from them (not recorded which). These receptors all come from a man aged 18 to 30 who had mild COVID-19 (a few samples of this study predate the infection). Cell type and time point are not known.

The chain links TRBV6-2 or TRBV6-3 to TRBJ2-7; 10 bases are shared with TRBD2. Germline CDR1 reads MNHEY; CDR2 reads SVGEGT. V lost 2 bases, J lost 2 bases, and 3 bases stayed unmatched. This CDR3 region has 15 residues. CDR3 region: CASSYLAGDTYEQYF. For the CDR3, the DNA is TGTGCCAGCAGTTACCTAGCGGGGGATACCTACGAGCAGTACTTC.

This clonotype was seen a few times. This sequence joins TRBV7-2 and TRBJ2-1; 8 bases agree with TRBD2. CDR3 size: 15 residues. J was trimmed by 0 bases and V by 5 bases; bases with no gene match: 3. Germline V lookup: CDR1 SGHTA, CDR2 FQGNSA. Here the CDR3 reads CASSHGGASYNEQFF. CDR3 nucleotide sequence: TGTGCCAGCAGCCACGGGGGGGCCTCCTACAATGAGCAGTTCTTC.

The table lists this clonotype with a few counts. This chain uses TRBV10-1 with TRBJ1-1; D remains unclear. The CDR3 has 13 residues. CDR1 WNHNN and CDR2 SYGVQD come from the germline V gene (reference sequence). V was cut by 0 bases and J by 11 bases, with 13 bases left in between. CDR3 nucleotide sequence: TGCGCCAGCAGTGAGTCCTCGGCACCTGGGGCTTTCTTT. Translated, it gives CASSESSAPGAFF.

The chain combines TRBV7-2 with TRBJ1-1; D not resolved. Germline V lookup: CDR1 SGHTA, CDR2 FQGNSA. CDR3 length: 14 amino acids. Trimming took 1 base from V and 4 from J, leaving 10 bases between them. The CDR3 is CASSLVRPGTEAFF. Written as DNA, the CDR3 is TGTGCCAGCAGCTTAGTCAGGCCCGGCACTGAAGCTTTCTTT. The full variable domain, rest sourced from reference TRBV7-2 and TRBJ1-1, is GAGVSQSPSNKVTEKGKDVELRCDPISGHTALYWYRQSLGQGLEFLIYFQGNSAPDKSGLPSDRFSAERTGGSVSTLTIQRTQQEDSAVYLCASSLVRPGTEAFFGQGTRLTVV.

The chain recombines TRBV12-3 or TRBV12-4 with TRBJ2-1; 8 bases map to TRBD2. The V segment lost 10 bases and the J segment 1 base; nucleotides outside the gene matches: 15. The CDR3 is 17 amino acids. This CDR3 is CAIRRPRGGGSYNEQFF. In DNA, the CDR3 is TGTGCCATCAGGAGGCCTCGGGGGGGCGGGTCCTACAATGAGCAGTTCTTC.